This T cell receptor beta chain was captured in a study of cytomegalovirus exposure and HLA in healthy donors. Whole-study context: Sequencing of about 179 million T cells in an earlier analysis found more than 100 million unique TCR beta sequences.

V was trimmed by 0 bases and J by 0 bases, leaving 6 bases between them. The length of the CDR3 is 14 residues. The germline V gene encodes CDR1 SGDLS and CDR2 YYNGEE. The PCR was carried out with 60 Vbeta primers and 13 Jbeta primers. Using immunoSEQ multiplex PCR, the repertoire was profiled, and TCRdb retains in-frame clones only, with some absent. The profile covers about 160,000 clones, with 60% to 80% appearing a single time and 4.7% taken by the ten largest. The sample taken for sequencing was PBMCs. The chain is built from TRBV9 and TRBJ1-1; D ambiguous. The source is a man between 18 and 35 years old in good health and CMV-seropositive. The CDR3 bases are TGTGCCAGCAGCGTAGCCGTATTGAACACTGAAGCTTTCTTT. This sequence encodes CASSVAVLNTEAFF. Based on the CDR3 plus reference TRBV9 and TRBJ1-1, the full variable domain is DSGVTQTPKHLITATGQRVTLRCSPRSGDLSVYWYQQSLDQGLQFLIQYYNGEERAKGNILERFSAQQFPDLHSELNLSSLELGDSALYFCASSVAVLNTEAFFGQGTRLTVV.